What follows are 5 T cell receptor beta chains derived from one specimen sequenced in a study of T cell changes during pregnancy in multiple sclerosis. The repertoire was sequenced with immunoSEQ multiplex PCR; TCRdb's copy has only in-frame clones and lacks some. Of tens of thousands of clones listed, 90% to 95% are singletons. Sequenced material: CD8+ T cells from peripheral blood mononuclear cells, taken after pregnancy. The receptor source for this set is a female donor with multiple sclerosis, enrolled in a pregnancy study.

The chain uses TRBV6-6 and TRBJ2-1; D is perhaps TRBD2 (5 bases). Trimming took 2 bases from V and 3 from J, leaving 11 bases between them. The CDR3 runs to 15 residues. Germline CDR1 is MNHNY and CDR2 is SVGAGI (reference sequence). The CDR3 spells CASSYALGNYNEQFF. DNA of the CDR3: TGTGCCAGCAGTTACGCACTCGGGAACTACAATGAGCAGTTCTTC.

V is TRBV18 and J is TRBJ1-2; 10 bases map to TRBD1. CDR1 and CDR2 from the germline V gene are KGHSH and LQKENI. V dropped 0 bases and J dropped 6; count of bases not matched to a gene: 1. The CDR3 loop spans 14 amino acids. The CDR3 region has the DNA TGTGCCAGCTCACCACCCGGGACAGGGGATGGCTACACCTTC. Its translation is CASSPPGTGDGYTF.

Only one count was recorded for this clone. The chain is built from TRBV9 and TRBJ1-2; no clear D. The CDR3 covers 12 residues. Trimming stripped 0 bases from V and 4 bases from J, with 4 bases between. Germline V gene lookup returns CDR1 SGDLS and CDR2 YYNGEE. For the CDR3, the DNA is TGTGCCAGCAGCGTAGCGTCCTATGGCTACACCTTC. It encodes CASSVASYGYTF.

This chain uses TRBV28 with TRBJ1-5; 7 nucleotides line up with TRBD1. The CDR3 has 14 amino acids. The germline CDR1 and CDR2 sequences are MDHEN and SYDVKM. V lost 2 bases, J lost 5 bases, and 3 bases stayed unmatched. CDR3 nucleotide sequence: TGTGCCAGCAGTTTAGTGACAGGGCATCAGCCCCAGCATTTT. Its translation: CASSLVTGHQPQHF.

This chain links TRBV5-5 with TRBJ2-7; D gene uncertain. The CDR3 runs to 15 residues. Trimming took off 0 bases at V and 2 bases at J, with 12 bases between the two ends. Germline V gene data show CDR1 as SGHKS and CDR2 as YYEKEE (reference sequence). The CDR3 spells CASSLVSVRTYEQYF. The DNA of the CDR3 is TGTGCCAGCAGCTTGGTGTCAGTCCGTACCTACGAGCAGTACTTC.